One T cell receptor beta chain is described in this entry. Trimming took off 5 bases at V and 0 bases at J, with 16 bases between the two ends. The germline gives CDR1 SEHNR, CDR2 FQNEAQ (reference sequence). CDR3 size: 16 residues. From the RACE reads, TCRdb called clonotypes with MiXCR, one entry per CDR3 protein. The sample holds some 98,000 distinct CDR3 sequences; 10% to 12% are singletons and the top ten take 2.5% to 4%. These data are taken from a study of human T cells and chemical hapten exposure. Time point given: pre-sensitization, week 0. The sample's treatment: therapeutic diphenylcyclopropenone sensitization with weekly scalp DPC. Participating donors were patients with alopecia, aged 18 to 70 years, considered appropriate candidates for DPC.

The source material was whole blood, sampled in connection with sensitization to the hapten diphenylcyclopropenone (DPC). This rearrangement joins TRBV7-9 to TRBJ1-1; D may be TRBD1 (5 bases). This receptor was identified in a woman aged 55-69 years with alopecia areata. Some clones in this sample may be carry-over from other donors' samples. CDR3 protein: CASSRTGGSLNTEAFF. As DNA, the CDR3 is TGTGCCAGCAGCAGGACCGGGGGGTCATTGAACACTGAAGCTTTCTTT. The variable domain in full, completed from reference TRBV7-9 and TRBJ1-1, reads DTGVSQNPRHKITKRGQNVTFRCDPISEHNRLYWYRQTLGQGPEFLTYFQNEAQLEKSRLLSDRFSAERPKGSFSTLEIQRTEQGDSAMYLCASSRTGGSLNTEAFFGQGTRLTVV.